Following are 27 T cell receptor beta chains from one sample sequenced in a study of shared clonotypes between healthy human individuals (dated by TCRdb to 2018 to 2020). Libraries were built with the immunoSEQ multiplex PCR assay. In its TCRdb copy, this immuneACCESS table keeps in-frame sequences only and misses some clones. Where compared with another copy, unresolved V genes explain less than half of these, and the others have no known cause. For this sample there are around 2.1 million clones; approximately 94% appear just once. Over 0.1% of the sample belongs to the ten largest clones. Sample: naive CD4+ T cells sorted from blood. Interpreted using the paper, the cell subset or site label stands for: CD45RA+ positively selected. The receptors were sampled from a man younger than 35 in good health.

This clone was picked up one time. The chain uses TRBV4-1 and TRBJ2-1, with D perhaps matching TRBD1 or TRBD2 (5 bases each). Germline CDR1 and CDR2: MGHRA and YSYEKL. V was cut by 0 bases and J by 0 bases, with 9 bases left in between. This CDR3 has 16 amino acids. The DNA for the CDR3 is TGCGCCAGCAGCCAAGAGGGACGGGCCTCCTACAATGAGCAGTTCTTC. Translation: CASSQEGRASYNEQFF.

CDR3 sequence: CASSPGRYTQYF. DNA of the CDR3: TGTGCCAGCAGTCCGGGACGGTATACGCAGTATTTT. The J gene is TRBJ2-3, the V gene TRBV6-5; perhaps D is TRBD1 or TRBD2 (5 bases each). CDR1 is MNHEY, CDR2 SVGAGI, per germline. The V end lost 5 bases, the J end lost 7 bases, and 10 bases lay between the germline ends. CDR3 length: 12 residues.

This chain joins TRBV28 and TRBJ2-7; D unclear. This CDR3 spans 14 amino acids. Looked up from germline, CDR1 is MDHEN and CDR2 is SYDVKM. Deletions cut 6 bases from V and 0 bases from J, with 12 bases between. CDR3 sequence (DNA): TGTGCCAGCAGGAGTACCAGGAGCTCCTACGAGCAGTACTTC. It specifies CASRSTRSSYEQYF. Complete variable domain (other parts from reference TRBV28 and TRBJ2-7): DVKVTQSSRYLVKRTGEKVFLECVQDMDHENMFWYRQDPGLGLRLIYFSYDVKMKEKGDIPEGYSVSREKKERFSLILESASTNQTSMYLCASRSTRSSYEQYFGPGTRLTVT.

CDR3 region: CASSDSGLAGVSSYEQYF. The CDR3 DNA reads TGTGCCAGCAGTGACTCGGGACTAGCGGGAGTTAGCTCCTACGAGCAGTACTTC. This sequence joins TRBV6-4 and TRBJ2-7, with 14 bases fitting TRBD2. The J segment lost 0 bases and the V segment lost 0 bases, leaving 4 bases of the junction unmatched. This CDR3 spans 18 amino acids. CDR1 is MRHNA, CDR2 SNTAGT, per germline.

V usage is TRBV30 and J usage is TRBJ2-3, with 8 bases fitting TRBD2. Germline values: CDR1 GTSNPN, CDR2 SVGIG (reference sequence). Trimming removed 5 bases from V and 2 bases from J; junction bases left unmatched: 6. The CDR3 totals 14 residues. The CDR3 here is CAWGSGGNTDTQYF. The CDR3 DNA reads TGTGCCTGGGGGAGCGGGGGTAACACAGATACGCAGTATTTT.

This clone was seen once. J is TRBJ2-7 and V is TRBV2, with 8 bases lining up with TRBD1. Germline CDR1 SNHLY, CDR2 FYNNEI. V trimming: 4 bases; J trimming: 0 bases; junction bases outside the gene matches: 5. CDR3 size: 15 residues. Written as DNA, the CDR3 is TGTGCCAGCAGTGGAGACAGGGGATTCTCCTACGAGCAGTACTTC. Its protein product is CASSGDRGFSYEQYF. The full variable domain, completed using reference TRBV2 and TRBJ2-7, is EPEVTQTPSHQVTQMGQEVILRCVPISNHLYFYWYRQILGQKVEFLVSFYNNEISEKSEIFDDQFSVERPDGSNFTLKIRSTKLEDSAMYFCASSGDRGFSYEQYFGPGTRLTVT.

The genes are TRBV29-1 and TRBJ1-3; D is uncertain. This CDR3 contains 11 residues. Germline lookup yields CDR1 SQVTM and CDR2 ANQGSEA. Trimming took off 5 bases at V and 0 bases at J, with 2 bases between the two ends. CDR3: CSVISGNTIYF. Here the CDR3 DNA reads TGCAGCGTTATCTCTGGAAACACCATATATTTT.

This clone was seen a handful of times. Additional DNA sequences in this sample encode the identical CDR3. This rearrangement joins TRBV6-5 to TRBJ2-7; D gene uncertain. This CDR3 spans 14 amino acids. V was clipped by 0 bases and J by 2 bases, with 8 bases between them. Germline CDR1 is MNHEY and CDR2 is SVGAGI. The CDR3 reads CASSYSPGPYEQYF. The CDR3, as DNA: TGTGCCAGCAGTTACTCGCCGGGTCCCTACGAGCAGTACTTC.

CDR3 in DNA: TGTGCCAGTCTCAGGGGGCAGGGCTATGGCTACACCTTC. This gives the protein CASLRGQGYGYTF. The rearrangement links TRBV6-5 to TRBJ1-2; 8 bases line up with TRBD1. CDR3 length: 13 residues. Looked up from germline, CDR1 is MNHEY and CDR2 is SVGAGI. After removal of 9 bases from V and 4 bases from J, the junction contained 7 bases not matched to a gene.

This clone was observed once. The chain links TRBV7-9 to TRBJ1-2; D ambiguous. The CDR3 loop spans 14 amino acids. Germline CDR1 SEHNR, CDR2 FQNEAQ (reference sequence). V was shortened by 4 bases and J by 3 bases, with 12 bases between the two germline ends. The CDR3 DNA reads TGTGCCAGCAGCTCAAACCGCTTATACTATGGCTACACCTTC. This gives the protein CASSSNRLYYGYTF.

About this clone: This sample also contains other DNA sequences that code for the same CDR3. The rearrangement uses TRBV5-1 and TRBJ2-3; D gene unclear. This CDR3 region has 13 residues. Trimming shortened V by 4 bases and J by 1 base, and 7 bases separated the two germline ends. CDR1 is SGHRS and CDR2 is YFSETQ in the germline V gene. DNA for the CDR3: TGCGCCAGCAGCGTCCCTGGCACAGATACGCAGTATTTT. Translating it yields CASSVPGTDTQYF.

On this clone itself: This sample includes further DNA sequences coding for the same CDR3. The rearrangement uses TRBV11-2 and TRBJ1-1; D is unclear. V was pared by 1 base and J by 0 bases, with 3 bases between. The CDR3 runs to 13 residues. Germline V CDR1 and CDR2: SGHAT, FQNNGV. CDR3 amino acids: CASSLVMNTEAFF. CDR3 nucleotide sequence: TGTGCCAGCAGCTTAGTTATGAACACTGAAGCTTTCTTT.

The chain links TRBV27 to TRBJ2-2; D is perhaps TRBD2 (6 bases). The CDR3 sequence is 15 residues long. Germline V lookup: CDR1 MNHEY, CDR2 SMNVEV (reference sequence). V lost 6 bases and J lost 2, with 13 bases in between. The CDR3 coding sequence is TGTGCCAGCAGACCCCCCGGGAGTAACACCGGGGAGCTGTTTTTT. It specifies CASRPPGSNTGELFF.

The chain couples TRBV9 to TRBJ1-1; D gene unclear. The CDR3 spans 16 residues. Trimming took off 0 bases at V and 0 bases at J, with 12 bases between the two ends. In germline, CDR1 is SGDLS, CDR2 YYNGEE. The DNA for the CDR3 is TGTGCCAGCAGCGTAGGGCACAGTTCTATGAACACTGAAGCTTTCTTT. Protein sequence: CASSVGHSSMNTEAFF.

The chain employs TRBV14 and TRBJ2-3; the D call may be TRBD1 or TRBD2 (5 bases each). Trimming removed 0 bases at V and 0 bases at J, with 16 bases between. Germline V gene sequence: CDR1 SGHDN, CDR2 FVKESK. The CDR3 spans 18 residues. CDR3 amino acids: CASSQDRRGALSTDTQYF. In DNA form, the CDR3 reads TGTGCCAGCAGCCAAGATCGGAGAGGGGCCCTTAGCACAGATACGCAGTATTTT.

Remarks on this clone: Germline is not matched at one junction end, which may reflect a read error. The chain employs TRBV7-9 and TRBJ2-5; TRBD1 matches at 10 bases. Germline V CDR1 and CDR2: SEHNR, FQNEAQ (reference sequence). There are 16 residues in the CDR3. CDR3 nucleotides: TGTGCCAGCAGGTTAGGGTCCGGGACAGGGGAGGAGACCCAGTACTTC. This sequence encodes CASRLGSGTGEETQYF. Full variable domain (rest looked up from reference TRBV7-9 and TRBJ2-5): DTGVSQNPRHKITKRGQNVTFRCDPISEHNRLYWYRQTLGQGPEFLTYFQNEAQLEKSRLLSDRFSAERPKGSFSTLEIQRTEQGDSAMYLCASRLGSGTGEETQYFGPGTRLLVL.

V and J are TRBV6-5 and TRBJ2-1; D assignment may be TRBD1 or TRBD2 (6 bases each). The CDR3 extends over 13 amino acids. V gave up 10 bases and J gave up 4 bases, with 14 bases separating them. Per the germline V gene, CDR1 is MNHEY and CDR2 is SVGAGI. The chain's CDR3 is CATHRGEYNEQFF. CDR3 sequence (DNA): TGTGCCACCCATAGGGGGGAGTACAATGAGCAGTTCTTC.

The chain carries TRBV2 and TRBJ2-7; 8 positions match TRBD2. This CDR3 is built from 12 residues. The V gene's germline CDR1 is SNHLY and CDR2 FYNNEI. Unmatched junction bases numbered 1, after V lost 7 bases and J lost 2 bases. CDR3 DNA: TGTGCCAGCACAGCGGGGGCCTACGAGCAGTACTTC. Protein sequence: CASTAGAYEQYF.

On this clone itself: Additional DNA sequences in this sample encode the identical CDR3. The gene calls are TRBV18 and TRBJ1-2; D gene unclear. V was trimmed by 2 bases and J by 5 bases, leaving 9 bases between them. CDR3 length: 13 residues. CDR1 is KGHSH, CDR2 LQKENI, per germline. The CDR3 loop reads CASSPSTEYGYTF. Written as DNA, the CDR3 is TGTGCCAGCTCACCATCCACCGAGTATGGCTACACCTTC.

This clone was seen only once. The chain has TRBV11-2 and TRBJ2-3; D call uncertain. The germline V and J ends were trimmed by 5 bases and 2 bases, with 5 bases remaining between them. Germline CDR1 is SGHAT and CDR2 is FQNNGV. This CDR3 contains 12 residues. The CDR3 DNA is TGTGCCAGCAGCCCGTTCACAGATACGCAGTATTTT. It codes for CASSPFTDTQYF.

This clone appeared once. The same CDR3 is also encoded by other DNA sequences in this sample. The chain recombines TRBV7-2 with TRBJ2-7; 8 bases align to TRBD1. CDR1 and CDR2 from the germline V gene are SGHTA and FQGNSA. V lost 4 bases to trimming and J lost 3 bases; unmatched junction nucleotides: 2. CDR3 length: 13 residues. CDR3: CASSSQGGYEQYF. The CDR3 bases are TGTGCCAGCAGCTCACAGGGGGGCTACGAGCAGTACTTC.

The chain couples TRBV9 to TRBJ2-1, with D perhaps TRBD1 (6 bases). The germline V gene encodes CDR1 SGDLS and CDR2 YYNGEE. This CDR3 comprises 14 residues. V was cut by 5 bases and J by 9 bases, with 18 bases left in between. CDR3 DNA: TGTGCCAGCAGTGGACAGATGGCTAACGGTGAGCAGTTCTTC. Protein product: CASSGQMANGEQFF.

The J gene is TRBJ2-7, the V gene TRBV7-8, with TRBD1 identical over 7 bases. Germline V gene lookup returns CDR1 SGHVS and CDR2 FQNEAQ. Trimming took 2 bases from V and 0 from J; bases not matched to a gene: 1. The CDR3 has 14 amino acids. CDR3 residues: CASSLRQGSYEQYF. The DNA for the CDR3 is TGTGCCAGCAGCTTAAGACAGGGCTCCTACGAGCAGTACTTC.

A remark on this clone: Other DNA sequences in this specimen translate into the identical CDR3. The V and J genes are TRBV7-2 and TRBJ2-7; D possibly uses TRBD1 or TRBD2 (6 bases each). Trimming cost V 2 bases and J 0 bases, with 11 bases left between them. This CDR3 comprises 15 residues. Germline V gene data show CDR1 as SGHTA and CDR2 as FQGNSA. CDR3 protein: CASSLRGESSYEQYF. The CDR3 nucleotides read TGTGCCAGCAGCTTAAGGGGGGAGAGCTCCTACGAGCAGTACTTC.

The CDR3 reads CASTSKGNRRYYEQYF. The CDR3 DNA reads TGTGCCAGCACCTCTAAAGGTAACCGGAGATACTACGAGCAGTACTTC. The V gene is TRBV27, the J gene TRBJ2-7; D is unclear. Trimming pared 7 bases from V and 3 bases from J, leaving 22 bases between. CDR1 and CDR2 (germline): MNHEY, SMNVEV (reference sequence). This CDR3 contains 16 residues.

This chain connects TRBV19 to TRBJ2-6, with 10 bases matching TRBD1. The length of the CDR3 is 18 residues. The ends lost 4 bases at V and 0 bases at J; junction bases unmatched: 6. CDR1 LNHDA and CDR2 SQIVND come from the germline V gene (reference sequence). DNA of the CDR3: TGTGCCAGTAGTAAAGGACAGGGGGACCCCTCTGGGGCCAACGTCCTGACTTTC. Its translation: CASSKGQGDPSGANVLTF.

The J gene is TRBJ1-2, the V gene TRBV7-2, with 8 bases that match TRBD1. The CDR3 has 15 residues. The germline gives CDR1 SGHTA, CDR2 FQGNSA. Trimming took 1 base from V and 5 from J; bases not matched to a gene: 6. The CDR3 sequence is CASSLGQGAPYGYTF. The CDR3 DNA reads as TGTGCCAGCAGCTTAGGTCAGGGGGCCCCATATGGCTACACCTTC.